The 13 T cell receptor beta chains below all came from one sample that was sequenced in a study of T cells after somatic rescue of genetic block. Sequencing was performed with immunoSEQ multiplex PCR; in TCRdb, only in-frame clones are kept and a portion is missing. The table shows 13,000 or so clones, with around 70% occurring only once. What was sequenced was peripheral blood mononuclear cells (PBMCs). Receptors originate from a boy aged 5-17 years.

This clone was seen a single time. The gene calls are TRBV9 and TRBJ2-3, with D possibly matching TRBD2 (5 bases). The CDR3 extends over 9 amino acids. Per the germline V gene, CDR1 is SGDLS and CDR2 is YYNGEE. Trimming left V 7 bases short and J 11 bases short, with 8 bases between. The DNA of the CDR3 is TGTGCCAGCGGACTGGAGCAGTATTTT. The encoded protein is CASGLEQYF.

This clone was seen a few times. The V call is TRBV7-9, the J call TRBJ2-1; D may be TRBD1 (5 bases). Germline CDR1 and CDR2: SEHNR and FQNEAQ (reference sequence). Trimming took 5 bases from V and 6 from J, leaving 11 bases between them. The CDR3 extends over 13 amino acids. The CDR3 DNA is TGTGCCAGCAGCCTGGACATTTCCAATGAGCAGTTCTTC. The encoded protein is CASSLDISNEQFF.

The chain links TRBV19 to TRBJ2-5; maybe TRBD2 (6 bases). This CDR3 is 13 amino acids long. CDR1 LNHDA and CDR2 SQIVND come from the germline V gene (reference sequence). The ends were cut back, 5 bases at V and 2 bases at J, with 9 bases in the middle. CDR3: CASSLTRQETQYF. The CDR3 coding sequence is TGTGCCAGTAGTTTGACTAGACAAGAGACCCAGTACTTC.

The rearrangement joins TRBV5-8 to TRBJ1-4; D not certain. The germline V and J ends were trimmed by 2 bases and 8 bases, with 16 bases remaining between them. Germline CDR1 is SGHTS and CDR2 is YDEGEE. The CDR3 totals 15 residues. CDR3 sequence: CASSFGSKGHEKLFF. The CDR3 nucleotides are TGTGCCAGCAGCTTTGGAAGTAAGGGCCACGAAAAACTGTTTTTT.

This clone showed up just once. This sequence joins TRBV5-1 and TRBJ1-4; 9 nucleotides line up with TRBD1. The V segment lost 2 bases and the J segment 8 bases; nucleotides outside the gene matches: 7. The CDR3 covers 15 residues. CDR1 is SGHRS, CDR2 YFSETQ, per germline. CDR3 nucleotides: TGCGCCAGCAGCTTCCTCGGGACAGGGAGAGAAAAACTGTTTTTT. Amino acids: CASSFLGTGREKLFF. Looking up the rest from reference TRBV5-1 and TRBJ1-4 gives the full variable domain: KAGVTQTPRYLIKTRGQQVTLSCSPISGHRSVSWYQQTPGQGLQFLFEYFSETQRNKGNFPGRFSGRQFSNSRSEMNVSTLELGDSALYLCASSFLGTGREKLFFGSGTQLSVL.

The genes are TRBV6-4 and TRBJ2-3, with D unresolved. This CDR3 contains 15 residues. Germline assignment: CDR1 MRHNA and CDR2 SNTAGT. Trimming shortened V by 0 bases and J by 0 bases, and 7 bases separated the two germline ends. The DNA for the CDR3 is TGTGCCAGCAGTGACTCATACCCCAGCACAGATACGCAGTATTTT. Amino acid sequence: CASSDSYPSTDTQYF.

The genes are TRBV28 and TRBJ2-7, with D possibly matching TRBD1 (6 bases). V lost 7 bases and J 4 bases, leaving 17 bases between the germline ends. The germline gives CDR1 MDHEN, CDR2 SYDVKM. There are 14 residues in the CDR3. The CDR3, as DNA: TGTGCCAGCACATCTCTAGACAGGCCGTACGAGCAGTACTTC. Translated, it gives CASTSLDRPYEQYF.

The rearrangement uses TRBV5-4 and TRBJ2-3; 13 nucleotides agree with TRBD2. Unmatched junction bases numbered 5, after V lost 2 bases and J lost 2 bases. The V gene's germline CDR1 is SGHNT and CDR2 YYREEE (reference sequence). This CDR3 spans 17 amino acids. CDR3 protein: CASSFGLAGANTDTQYF. For the CDR3, the DNA is TGTGCCAGCAGCTTTGGACTAGCGGGAGCAAACACAGATACGCAGTATTTT.

V and J are TRBV12-5 and TRBJ2-5, with 12 bases fitting TRBD1. The CDR3 consists of 17 residues. Germline CDR1 is LGHNT and CDR2 is FRNRAP. V lost 4 bases and J lost 3; bases outside the gene matches: 9. In nucleotides, the CDR3 is TGTGCTAGTGGTTCGGGACAGGGGGCTAGGGGGAAAGAGACCCAGTACTTC. Translating it yields CASGSGQGARGKETQYF.

V and J are TRBV6-6 and TRBJ2-7, with D perhaps matching TRBD1 or TRBD2 (5 bases each). Trimming shortened V by 1 base and J by 5 bases, and 12 bases separated the two germline ends. Germline V gene lookup returns CDR1 MNHNY and CDR2 SVGAGI (reference sequence). This CDR3 is 14 amino acids long. In DNA form, the CDR3 reads TGTGCCAGCAGTTACTATGGGGACCACAACGAGCAGTACTTC. Protein: CASSYYGDHNEQYF.

The chain employs TRBV19 and TRBJ2-5, with D maybe TRBD1 (6 bases). CDR1 and CDR2 (germline): LNHDA, SQIVND (reference sequence). V was shortened by 4 bases and J by 5 bases, with 11 bases between the two germline ends. CDR3 length: 13 amino acids. The CDR3 coding sequence is TGTGCCAGTAGTAGTGGGGGCGACGAGACCCAGTACTTC. Encoded protein: CASSSGGDETQYF.

This clone showed up just a few times. The chain links TRBV6-6 to TRBJ2-6; D gene ambiguous. The germline CDR1 and CDR2 sequences are MNHNY and SVGAGI (reference sequence). The CDR3 consists of 14 residues. Trimming pared 2 bases from V and 4 bases from J, leaving 6 bases between. In DNA form, the CDR3 reads TGTGCCAGCAGTTACAGGTCAGGGGCCAACGTCCTGACTTTC. As protein: CASSYRSGANVLTF.

There are a few counts of this clone. The chain combines TRBV6-6 with TRBJ2-1, with TRBD1 identical over 12 bases. The ends lost 7 bases at V and 10 bases at J; junction bases unmatched: 8. The CDR3 has 14 residues. Germline V gene data show CDR1 as MNHNY and CDR2 as SVGAGI (reference sequence). CDR3 residues: CASTGRDRGLEQFF. Written as DNA, the CDR3 is TGTGCCAGCACTGGGCGGGACAGGGGGCTGGAGCAGTTCTTC.